This TCR beta chain was identified in a study of blood T cell repertoires in COVID-19. Looking at the study overall: Specimens from acute and convalescent COVID-19 originated in the United States, Italy and Spain. In each case, the material was cDNA or gDNA derived from T cells, B-cell-depleted T cells, or PBMCs.

Per the germline V gene, CDR1 is SGHAT and CDR2 is FQNNGV. The V and J ends lost 6 bases and 0 bases, in that order; junction bases with no gene match: 14. The CDR3 is made up of 19 amino acids. Sequenced by immunoSEQ multiplex PCR; TCRdb stores in-frame clones only, minus some. Altogether about 240,000 clones are present, 82% being singletons, with the ten largest covering under 15%. This chain uses TRBV11-2 with TRBJ2-6; TRBD1 agrees at 7 bases. The specimen was peripheral blood. The TCR was taken from a woman aged 60-70 years with active or convalescent COVID-19. CDR3 sequence reads: CASSRAGGVTSSGANVLTF. The CDR3 DNA reads as TGTGCCAGCAGTCGGGCAGGGGGAGTGACCTCCTCTGGGGCCAACGTCCTGACTTTC.